This record concerns one T cell receptor (beta chain) sequence. This clone turned up a few times. It lacks a known antigen. No much larger clone is present one base from it, and per-base qualities are unavailable. Whole blood was collected in K2EDTA tubes by collaborating institutions according to the institutions' own protocols. For TCRbeta analysis, collaborator samples were shipped as frozen whole blood, as isolated PBMCs, or as DNA extracted from either sample type. TCRbeta CDR3 regions were amplified from genomic DNA using the immunoSEQ Assay, a bias-controlled multiplex PCR. On the study's bioinformatics: Nucleated cell counts per sample were estimated from amplification of reference gene primers within the assay. Sequence reads were collapsed and filtered to measure the absolute abundance of every unique TCRbeta CDR3 rearrangement. For each sample, productive Simpson clonality was calculated as the square root of Simpson's diversity index over productive rearrangements. Drawn from immuneACCESS, this table holds only the in-frame rearrangements with V and J called that TCRdb kept. Clones are partly lost; checked studies trace under half to an unresolved V gene and leave the rest unexplained. That table supplies the V and J calls and clone size; D and trimming were determined from the DNA. The sample data list roughly 59,000 clones, and 76% of these were observed just once. Of the sample, about 6% is held by the ten largest clones.

The data were obtained in a study of blood T cell repertoires in COVID-19 (dated by TCRdb to the early 2020s). Some background on the complete study: The collaborator samples originated in the United States, Italy and Spain and spanned the acute and convalescent phases of COVID-19. Subjects who had been exposed to COVID-19, were actively infected with it, or had recovered from it provided the deeply sampled blood TCRbeta repertoires that made up the dataset. The prospective study material was composed of cDNA or gDNA derived from T cells, B-cell-depleted T cells, or PBMCs. Sample metadata almost always included a de-identified subject ID, COVID-19 status, age in years and sex. Samples came from the ongoing ImmuneRACE study (first 160 participants) plus 1,254 subjects from 6 global collaborators. The repertoires were made available in a free public database intended to serve as a resource for research on the immune response to SARS-CoV-2. Where HLA class I and class II types were available, the types were taken from metadata supplied by the sample provider, not from assay-based typing.

Study-wide findings and limitations: The quantity of clinical and demographic metadata differed by source and by participant and was supplied without curation.

The specimen was peripheral blood. The sequence derives from a woman between 45 and 60 years old with active or convalescent COVID-19.

The nucleotide sequence reads TGTGCCAGCAGTTTACTTTACCGGCCAAGCTGGGAACAGGGTGCTGAAGCTTTCTTT. The translation is CASSLLYRPSWEQGAEAFF. The rearranged segments are TRBV27 and TRBJ1-1; the D region possibly corresponds to TRBD1 (6 bases align). The CDR3 measures 19 amino acids from cysteine to phenylalanine. The sequence is cut down to CDR3 DNA, 57 bases in frame from base 1. The trim is 2 bases for V and 6 bases for J, with a gap of 28 bases between the germline ends. CDR1 is given as MNHEY and CDR2 as SMNVEV, both from the germline V gene (reference sequence).